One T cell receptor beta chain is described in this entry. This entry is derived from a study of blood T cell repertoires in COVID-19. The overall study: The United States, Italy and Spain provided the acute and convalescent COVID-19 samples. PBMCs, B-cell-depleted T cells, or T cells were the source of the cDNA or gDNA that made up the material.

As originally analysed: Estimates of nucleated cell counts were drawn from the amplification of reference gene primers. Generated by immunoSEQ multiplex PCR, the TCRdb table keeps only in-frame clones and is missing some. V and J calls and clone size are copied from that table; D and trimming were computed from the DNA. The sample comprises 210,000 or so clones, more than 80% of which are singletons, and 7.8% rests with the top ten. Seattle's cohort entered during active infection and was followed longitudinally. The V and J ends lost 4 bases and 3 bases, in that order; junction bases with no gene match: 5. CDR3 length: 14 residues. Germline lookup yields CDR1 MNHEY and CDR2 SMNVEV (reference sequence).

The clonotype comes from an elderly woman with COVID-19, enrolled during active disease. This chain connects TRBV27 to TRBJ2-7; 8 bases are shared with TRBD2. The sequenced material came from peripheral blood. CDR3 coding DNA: TGTGCCAGCAGTTCAATAGCGGGGAGCTACGAGCAGTACTTC. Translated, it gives CASSSIAGSYEQYF.